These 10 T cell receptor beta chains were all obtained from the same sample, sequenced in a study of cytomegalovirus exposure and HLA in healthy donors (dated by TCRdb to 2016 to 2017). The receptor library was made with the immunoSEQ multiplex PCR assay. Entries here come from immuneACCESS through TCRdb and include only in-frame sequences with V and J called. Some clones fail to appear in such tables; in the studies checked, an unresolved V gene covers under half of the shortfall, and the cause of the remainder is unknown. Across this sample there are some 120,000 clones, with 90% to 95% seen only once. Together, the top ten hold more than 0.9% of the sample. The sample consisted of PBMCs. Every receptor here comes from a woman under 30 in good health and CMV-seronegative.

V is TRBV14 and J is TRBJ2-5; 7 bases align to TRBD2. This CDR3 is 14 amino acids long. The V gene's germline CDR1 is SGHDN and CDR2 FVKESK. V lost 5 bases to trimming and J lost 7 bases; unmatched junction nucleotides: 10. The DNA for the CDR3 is TGTGCCAGCAGCAGGAGGACTAGTCTATGGACCCAGTACTTC. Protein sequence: CASSRRTSLWTQYF.

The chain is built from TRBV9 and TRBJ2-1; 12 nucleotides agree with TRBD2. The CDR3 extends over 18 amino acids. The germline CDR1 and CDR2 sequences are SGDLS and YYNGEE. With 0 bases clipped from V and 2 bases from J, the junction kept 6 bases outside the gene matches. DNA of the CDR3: TGTGCCAGCAGCGTAGGGCTAGCGGGAGGGCCGGCCTACAATGAGCAGTTCTTC. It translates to CASSVGLAGGPAYNEQFF.

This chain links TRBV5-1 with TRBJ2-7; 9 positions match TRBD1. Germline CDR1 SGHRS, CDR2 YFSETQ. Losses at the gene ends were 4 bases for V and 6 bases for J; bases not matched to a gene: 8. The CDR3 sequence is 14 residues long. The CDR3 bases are TGCGCCAGCAGCCCGAGGGACAGGGTCGGCGAGCAGTACTTC. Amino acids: CASSPRDRVGEQYF.

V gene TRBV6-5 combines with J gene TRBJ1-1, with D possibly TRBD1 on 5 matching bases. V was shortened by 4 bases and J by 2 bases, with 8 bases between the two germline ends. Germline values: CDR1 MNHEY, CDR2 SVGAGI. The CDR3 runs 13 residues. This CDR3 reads CASSLQGNTEAFF. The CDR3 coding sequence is TGTGCCAGCAGTTTGCAGGGTAACACTGAAGCTTTCTTT.

In DNA form, the CDR3 reads TGTGCCAGTAGTGGGGACAGCCGCTCTGGAAACACCATATATTTT. Its translation: CASSGDSRSGNTIYF. The genes are TRBV19 and TRBJ1-3; 7 nucleotides match TRBD1. Trimming cost V 5 bases and J 0 bases; bases outside gene matches: 4. The CDR3 runs 15 residues. Germline CDR1 LNHDA, CDR2 SQIVND (reference sequence).

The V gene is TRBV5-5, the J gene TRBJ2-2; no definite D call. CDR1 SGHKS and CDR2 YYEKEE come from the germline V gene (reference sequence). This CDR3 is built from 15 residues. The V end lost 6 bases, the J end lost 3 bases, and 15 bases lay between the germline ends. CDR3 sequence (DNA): TGTGCCAGCATGACACAAAACTCATACACCGGGGAGCTGTTTTTT. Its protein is CASMTQNSYTGELFF.

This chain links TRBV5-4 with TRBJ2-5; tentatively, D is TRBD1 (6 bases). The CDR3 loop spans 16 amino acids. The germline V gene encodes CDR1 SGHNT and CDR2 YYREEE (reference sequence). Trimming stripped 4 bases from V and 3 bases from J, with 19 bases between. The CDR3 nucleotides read TGTGCCAGCAGCCCAGTGTCAGGGGTCGGAGAAGAGACCCAGTACTTC. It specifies CASSPVSGVGEETQYF.

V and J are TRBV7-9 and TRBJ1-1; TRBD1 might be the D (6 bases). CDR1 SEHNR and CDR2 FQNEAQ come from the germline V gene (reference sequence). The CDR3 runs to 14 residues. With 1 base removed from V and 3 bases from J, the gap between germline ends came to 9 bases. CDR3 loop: CASSLGRGDTEAFF. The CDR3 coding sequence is TGTGCCAGCAGCTTAGGCAGGGGAGACACTGAAGCTTTCTTT. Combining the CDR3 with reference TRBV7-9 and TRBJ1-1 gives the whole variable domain DTGVSQNPRHKITKRGQNVTFRCDPISEHNRLYWYRQTLGQGPEFLTYFQNEAQLEKSRLLSDRFSAERPKGSFSTLEIQRTEQGDSAMYLCASSLGRGDTEAFFGQGTRLTVV.

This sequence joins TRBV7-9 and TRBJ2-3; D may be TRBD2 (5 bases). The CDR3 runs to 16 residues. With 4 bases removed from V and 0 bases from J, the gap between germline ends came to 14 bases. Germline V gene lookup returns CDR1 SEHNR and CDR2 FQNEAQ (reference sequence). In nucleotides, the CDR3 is TGTGCCAGCAGCTCCCACGGGCGGGCGAGCACAGATACGCAGTATTTT. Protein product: CASSSHGRASTDTQYF.

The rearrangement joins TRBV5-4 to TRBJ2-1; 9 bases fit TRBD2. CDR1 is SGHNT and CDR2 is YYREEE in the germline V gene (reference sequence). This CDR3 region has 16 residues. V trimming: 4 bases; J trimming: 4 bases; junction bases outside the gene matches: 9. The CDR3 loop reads CASSPVWTSAYNEQFF. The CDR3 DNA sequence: TGTGCCAGCAGCCCGGTGTGGACTAGCGCTTACAATGAGCAGTTCTTC.